Listed below are T cell receptor beta chains from one sample, sequenced in a study of blood T cell repertoires in COVID-19. Sequenced by immunoSEQ multiplex PCR; TCRdb stores in-frame clones only, minus some. The table lists 200,000 or so clones, roughly 80% of them singletons. Source material: PBMCs or T cells enriched from blood (not recorded which). Receptors were obtained from a man between 40 and 49 years old who had recovered from COVID-19. Both conserved end residues are part of each CDR3. A D gene is named only where the DNA matches it firmly. Rows give clone size only sometimes, using once, few, many, or a class for an expanded clone.

TRBJ1-6,TRBV27,NA,TRBD1,TGTGCCAGCAGGACGACAGGGAATAATTCACCCCTCCACTTT,CASRTTGNNSPLHF
TRBJ2-3,TRBV4-1,NA,TRBD2,TGCGCCAGCAGCCAGGGGGGACTAGCGGGGGGGCCCCGCACAGATACGCAGTATTTT,CASSQGGLAGGPRTDTQYF
TRBJ1-1,TRBV28,few,NA,TGTGCCAGCAGTTTCCTACACGACGGAGCAAACACTGAAGCTTTCTTT,CASSFLHDGANTEAFF
TRBJ2-3,TRBV9,NA,NA,TGTGCCAGCAGCGTAGCAGGTCTGACGAGCACAGATACGCAGTATTTT,CASSVAGLTSTDTQYF
TRBJ2-7,TRBV7-2,NA,TRBD1,TGTGCCAGCAAGTCCAGAGGGGGCCACGAGCAGTACTTC,CASKSRGGHEQYF
TRBJ2-5,TRBV6-5,NA,TRBD2,TGTGCCAGCATAAGCGGGGGGGCAGGAGAGACCCAGTACTTC,CASISGGAGETQYF
TRBJ1-5,TRBV5-1,NA,NA,TGCGCCAGCAGCGTCAGGGTTGGTCAGCCCCAGCATTTT,CASSVRVGQPQHF
TRBJ1-1,TRBV14,NA,TRBD1,TGTGCCAGCAGCCAAGAAACAGGGGTAGGGAGGACTGAAGCTTTCTTT,CASSQETGVGRTEAFF
TRBJ2-2,TRBV7-9,NA,TRBD1,TGTGCCAGCAGTCAGGGACAGACGAACACCGGGGAGCTGTTTTTT,CASSQGQTNTGELFF
TRBJ1-5,TRBV6-1,NA,NA,TGTGCCAGCAGTGCATCCCGCGGACTCTTATTCAATCAGCCCCAGCATTTT,CASSASRGLLFNQPQHF
TRBJ2-2,TRBV19,NA,NA,TGTGCCAGTACCCAGGGCCCCGCGAACACCGGGGAGCTGTTTTTT,CASTQGPANTGELFF
TRBJ1-2,TRBV30,NA,NA,TGTGCCTGGAGTCTACAATCTTCAGCGTATGGCTACACCTTC,CAWSLQSSAYGYTF
TRBJ1-5,TRBV18,NA,NA,TGTGCCAGCTCATCGCAGGGGAGCAATCAGCCCCAGCATTTT,CASSSQGSNQPQHF
TRBJ1-4,TRBV28,NA,NA,TGTGCCAGCGCGAGTGGGATGCGGGGGGAAAAACTGTTTTTT,CASASGMRGEKLFF
TRBJ2-1,TRBV30,NA,TRBD2,TGTGCCTGGAGTTCGAGCGGGGGTATGTCTCAGCAGTTCTTC,CAWSSSGGMSQQFF
TRBJ2-5,TRBV27,NA,TRBD1,TGTGCCAGCAGCCGGACAGGGCAAGAGACCCAGTACTTC,CASSRTGQETQYF
TRBJ1-1,TRBV6-5,once,NA,TGTGCCAGCAGTTCAGCCGCAGGGTTAGTGAACACTGAAGCTTTCTTT,CASSSAAGLVNTEAFF